This T cell receptor beta chain was profiled in a study of blood T cells in healthy people across ages. Study outcomes and limitations: Relative to aged donors, long-lived donors carried more naive CD4+ cells and displayed higher diversity.

Comments on this clonotype: What it recognizes is unknown.

Using a J-beta primer mix together with a sample-barcoded 5' primer, a second PCR was run for roughly 7 to 11 cycles. TCRdb recomputed calls from the 5' RACE reads with MiXCR, one row per CDR3 protein. The sample holds more than 650,000 distinct CDR3 sequences, 22% seen once. V lost 2 bases, J lost 8 bases, and 9 bases stayed unmatched. Germline V gives CDR1 LGHDT, CDR2 YNNKEL (reference sequence). The CDR3 sequence is 15 residues long. The chain links TRBV3-1 to TRBJ2-7; TRBD2 matches at 10 bases. The sample was blood. The clonotype originates from a man aged 65 to 85 in good health. The CDR3 is CASSQLASGGLQQYF. The CDR3 DNA sequence: TGTGCCAGCAGCCAATTGGCTAGCGGGGGATTGCAGCAGTACTTC.